The rows below give T cell receptor beta chains drawn from one sample of a study of OX40 agonist ivuxolimab in advanced cancers. Assay used: immunoSEQ multiplex PCR; TCRdb lists only in-frame clones, some missing. The sample has tens of thousands of clones; around four fifths are singletons. Material: CD4+ or CD8+ T cells sorted from blood, obtained in a trial of the OX40 agonist ivuxolimab. These receptors originate from an adult with an advanced solid tumor such as melanoma, head and neck, liver or kidney cancer. The CDR3 runs from the conserved cysteine through the conserved F or W. D genes are given only for firm matches. Where a row states a size, it is once, few, many or the class of an expanded clone; other rows omit it.

>few|TRBV10-3|-|TRBJ2-3
CASSSTDTQYF
TGTGCCAGCAGTAGCACAGATACGCAGTATTTT
>-|TRBV27|TRBD2|TRBJ2-5
CASKRGTQETQYF
TGTGCCAGCAAGCGGGGCACACAAGAGACCCAGTACTTC
>once|TRBV5-1|-|TRBJ1-2
CASSTPGVQDGYTF
TGCGCCAGCAGCACCCCGGGGGTACAGGATGGCTACACCTTC
>-|TRBV4-1|-|TRBJ1-1
CASSQDSGMNTEAFF
TGCGCCAGCAGCCAAGATAGTGGGATGAACACTGAAGCTTTCTTT
>once|TRBV6-5|TRBD2|TRBJ2-1
CASSSLAGGSYNEQFF
TGTGCCAGCAGTTCTCTAGCGGGGGGCTCCTACAATGAGCAGTTCTTC
>-|TRBV29-1|TRBD2|TRBJ2-1
CSVEGLAGGKGYNEQFF
TGCAGCGTGGAGGGACTAGCGGGAGGCAAAGGATACAATGAGCAGTTCTTC
>-|TRBV6-5|TRBD1|TRBJ2-7
CASRRGQGAGEQYF
TGTGCCAGCAGACGAGGACAGGGGGCGGGGGAGCAGTACTTC
>-|TRBV5-8|TRBD1|TRBJ1-1
CASRGQANTEAFF
TGTGCCAGCCGGGGACAGGCGAACACTGAAGCTTTCTTT
>-|TRBV28|-|TRBJ2-2
CASMGHLTGELFF
TGTGCCAGCATGGGGCACCTCACCGGGGAGCTGTTTTTT
>-|TRBV7-3|-|TRBJ2-2
CASSPRGGTGELFF
TGTGCCAGCAGCCCACGGGGCGGCACCGGGGAGCTGTTTTTT
>-|TRBV28|-|TRBJ2-7
CASSEQSYEQYF
TGTGCCAGCAGTGAACAGTCCTACGAGCAGTACTTC
>-|TRBV5-3|-|TRBJ2-5
CARSNGTPGGIETQYF
TGTGCCAGAAGCAACGGGACTCCAGGGGGAATTGAGACCCAGTACTTC
>-|TRBV6-5|-|TRBJ1-1
CASSYSIPQGEAFF
TGTGCCAGCAGTTACTCTATTCCCCAGGGGGAAGCTTTCTTT
>few|TRBV4-2|-|TRBJ2-3
CASSQERAGSDTQYF
TGTGCCAGCAGCCAAGAGCGGGCAGGCTCAGATACGCAGTATTTT
>-|TRBV5-1|-|TRBJ1-1
CASSLVGVRDVAAFF
TGCGCCAGCAGCTTGGTCGGGGTTCGAGATGTTGCAGCTTTCTTT
>-|TRBV5-1|-|TRBJ2-3
CASSRGGETSDTQYF
TGCGCCAGCAGCCGGGGCGGGGAAACTTCAGATACGCAGTATTTT
>-|TRBV5-1|-|TRBJ2-2
CASSLGYTGELFF
TGCGCCAGCAGCTTGGGATACACCGGGGAGCTGTTTTTT
>once|TRBV28|TRBD1|TRBJ1-1
CASSTGALNTEAFF
TGTGCCAGCAGTACAGGGGCCCTGAACACTGAAGCTTTCTTT
>-|TRBV6-1|-|TRBJ1-1
CASSLGRNTEAFF
TGTGCCAGCAGCCTTGGACGGAACACTGAAGCTTTCTTT
>few|TRBV2|TRBD1|TRBJ1-5
CASSDRGTGNQPQHF
TGTGCCAGCAGTGATAGGGGGACAGGGAATCAGCCCCAGCATTTT
>-|TRBV7-8|-|TRBJ2-5
CASSLTEGGTQYF
TGTGCCAGCAGCCTTACTGAGGGTGGGACCCAGTACTTC
>-|TRBV7-9|-|TRBJ1-5
CASSFGGPSNQPQHF
TGTGCCAGCAGCTTTGGTGGGCCGAGCAATCAGCCCCAGCATTTT